The entry below gives a single T cell receptor (beta chain) sequence along with its context. The antigen is not known. From germline, CDR1 is SNHLY and CDR2 FYNNEI. V was clipped by 3 bases and J by 2 bases, with 10 bases between them. The CDR3 has 14 amino acids. This entry comes from a study of cytomegalovirus exposure and HLA in healthy donors. Findings of the study overall: Sequencing artifact likely explains a cluster of highly shared sequence variants.

13 Jbeta primers and 60 Vbeta primers were used for the PCR. Sequenced by immunoSEQ multiplex PCR; TCRdb stores in-frame clones only, minus some. The sample includes roughly 100,000 clones, more than 75% of them seen just once. The clonotype originates from a woman between 18 and 30 years old in good health and CMV-seropositive. The chain employs TRBV2 and TRBJ2-5; D is possibly TRBD1 (5 bases). What was sequenced was PBMCs. DNA for the CDR3: TGTGCCAGCAGTGACAGACAGATACAAGAGACCCAGTACTTC. It is translated as CASSDRQIQETQYF.